This TCR beta chain came from a study of blood T cells in healthy people across ages. Findings and caveats of the study: Possibly, changes in expanded clonotypes were confounded because donor CMV status was unknown.

The V end was cut by 5 bases, the J end by 3 bases, with 16 bases between. Germline CDR1 reads DFQATT; CDR2 reads SNEGSKA (reference sequence). CDR3 length: 14 amino acids. A second about 7 to 12 cycle PCR used barcoded and J-beta primers. Tags on each cDNA molecule came from a template-switch adaptor with 12 random nucleotides. The yield of each sample was at least 2.5 million CDR3-containing paired-end reads. One entry per CDR3 protein, called by TCRdb with MiXCR from the 5' RACE reads. In the table there are about 1.1 million distinct CDR3 sequences, 35% to 40% of which are singletons. A remark on this clonotype: The antigen remains unidentified.

The J gene is TRBJ2-5, the V gene TRBV20-1; D is uncertain. The sample consisted of blood. The receptor's source is a man aged 18 to 35 in good health. In DNA, the CDR3 is TGCAGTGCTCGGACCCCGACGTCGGAAGAGACCCAGTACTTC. This sequence encodes CSARTPTSEETQYF.